A single sample is the source of the 21 T cell receptor beta chains below, sequenced in a study of tissue T cells after allogeneic stem cell transplantation. The repertoire was sequenced with immunoSEQ multiplex PCR; TCRdb's copy has only in-frame clones and lacks some. The sample yields about 43,000 clones, around 90% seen once. The sample here was blood, taken before transplantation. Receptor source: a woman aged 35 to 69 who later had graft-versus-host disease after an allogeneic stem cell transplant.

The genes are TRBV10-3 and TRBJ2-1; TRBD2 aligns across 9 bases. This CDR3 spans 13 amino acids. CDR1 and CDR2 from the germline V gene are ENHRY and SYGVKD. As DNA, the CDR3 is TGTGCTAGCGGGGGCCCAATGAACAATGAGCAGTTCTTC. This translates into CASGGPMNNEQFF.

V is TRBV4-3 and J is TRBJ2-3, with a weak D call TRBD1 (5 bases). V lost 0 bases to trimming and J lost 6 bases, with 13 bases between them. Germline lookup yields CDR1 LGHNA and CDR2 YSLEER. CDR3 size: 15 residues. CDR3 region: CASSQDRGLEDTQYF. In DNA form, the CDR3 reads TGCGCCAGCAGCCAAGATAGGGGATTGGAGGATACGCAGTATTTT.

This clone has just a few counts. CDR3 sequence: CASSLGGLAGNEQFF. Written as DNA, the CDR3 is TGTGCCAGCAGTTTAGGCGGCCTAGCGGGGAATGAGCAGTTCTTC. V is TRBV27 and J is TRBJ2-1; 9 positions agree with TRBD2. Germline V gene sequence: CDR1 MNHEY, CDR2 SMNVEV (reference sequence). There are 15 residues in the CDR3. V gave up 2 bases and J gave up 7 bases; unmatched junction bases: 6.

The rearrangement links TRBV5-4 to TRBJ2-5; 11 bases are a match to TRBD2. From germline, CDR1 is SGHNT and CDR2 YYREEE (reference sequence). Trimming cost V 4 bases and J 5 bases; bases outside gene matches: 13. The length of the CDR3 is 17 residues. In DNA form, the CDR3 reads TGTGCCAGCAGCGATGTACAGACTAGCGGGAAAAGGGAGACCCAGTACTTC. Translation: CASSDVQTSGKRETQYF.

This chain uses TRBV30 with TRBJ2-7, with D uncertain. The CDR3 sequence is 13 residues long. The V and J ends lost 4 bases and 0 bases respectively, with 10 bases between them. Germline CDR1 is GTSNPN and CDR2 is SVGIG (reference sequence). Here the CDR3 DNA reads TGTGCCTGGATGTTCGGAAACTCCTACGAGCAGTACTTC. This sequence encodes CAWMFGNSYEQYF.

CDR3 DNA: TGTGCCAGCAGTTTCAACCCTCTAGCGGCCTCCAATGAGCAGTTCTTC. Translation: CASSFNPLAASNEQFF. The chain uses TRBV6-6 and TRBJ2-1, with 7 nucleotides matching TRBD2. J lost 6 bases, V lost 4 bases, and 12 bases had no gene match. CDR1 and CDR2 (germline): MNHNY, SVGAGI (reference sequence). This CDR3 is built from 16 residues.

The CDR3 DNA reads TGCGCCAGCAGCCAAGTGGTAGCGGGAGTGGGGACCGGGGAGCTGTTTTTT. Translation: CASSQVVAGVGTGELFF. The V and J genes are TRBV4-3 and TRBJ2-2, with 9 bases lining up with TRBD2. Trimming removed 1 base from V and 5 bases from J; junction bases left unmatched: 8. Germline lookup yields CDR1 LGHNA and CDR2 YSLEER. The CDR3 consists of 17 residues.

J is TRBJ2-6 and V is TRBV2; a weak D match, TRBD1 (6 bases). Germline CDR1 is SNHLY and CDR2 is FYNNEI. Trimming took 7 bases from V and 0 from J, leaving 10 bases between them. CDR3 length equals 15 residues. The CDR3 spells CASKQGDSGANVLTF. CDR3 bases: TGTGCCAGCAAACAGGGCGACTCTGGGGCCAACGTCCTGACTTTC.

The rearrangement uses TRBV2 and TRBJ2-7; D is unclear. Trimming stripped 4 bases from V and 7 bases from J, with 14 bases between. This CDR3 is built from 13 residues. Per germline, CDR1 SNHLY and CDR2 FYNNEI. Here the CDR3 reads CASSVGEVVEQYF. The CDR3 bases are TGTGCCAGCAGTGTAGGCGAGGTTGTGGAGCAGTACTTC.

The V gene is TRBV2, the J gene TRBJ1-3, with 8 bases that match TRBD1. Germline CDR1 reads SNHLY; CDR2 reads FYNNEI. J was trimmed by 0 bases and V by 2 bases; bases with no gene match: 3. There are 16 residues in the CDR3. The CDR3 DNA follows: TGTGCCAGCAGTGAATTGACAGGGGCCTCTGGAAACACCATATATTTT. It translates to CASSELTGASGNTIYF.

The V call is TRBV20-1, the J call TRBJ2-7; possibly TRBD1 for D (6 bases). CDR3 length equals 13 residues. Germline CDR1 is DFQATT and CDR2 is SNEGSKA (reference sequence). V was clipped by 3 bases and J by 2 bases, with 11 bases between them. The CDR3 region has the DNA TGCAGTGCTAGTTGGGGGCCGCCCTACGAGCAGTACTTC. Translation gives CSASWGPPYEQYF.

This clone has only a few counts. This chain links TRBV4-3 with TRBJ1-4; unclear D gene. Per germline, CDR1 LGHNA and CDR2 YSLEER. The CDR3 consists of 17 residues. V was cut by 0 bases and J by 8 bases, with 19 bases left in between. As DNA, the CDR3 is TGCGCCAGCAGCCAAGAGGAGGCCAGACACGGGAACGAAAAACTGTTTTTT. This sequence encodes CASSQEEARHGNEKLFF.

The chain links TRBV30 to TRBJ2-5; 15 bases match TRBD2. The trim removed 1 base at V and 5 bases at J, leaving 8 bases unmatched. Germline V lookup: CDR1 GTSNPN, CDR2 SVGIG (reference sequence). CDR3 size: 17 residues. CDR3 nucleotide sequence: TGTGCCTGGAGTGCCCGGACTAGCGGGAGGGCATCCGAGACCCAGTACTTC. It specifies CAWSARTSGRASETQYF.

This chain uses TRBV6-5 with TRBJ2-5; 7 nucleotides match TRBD2. The CDR3 spans 16 residues. J lost 0 bases, V lost 2 bases, and 6 bases had no gene match. CDR1 and CDR2 (germline): MNHEY, SVGAGI. This CDR3 is CASSYGRGRDQETQYF. The CDR3 DNA is TGTGCCAGCAGTTACGGTCGCGGGAGAGACCAAGAGACCCAGTACTTC.

This chain uses TRBV4-3 with TRBJ2-7; D possibly corresponds to TRBD2 (6 bases). Germline V lookup: CDR1 LGHNA, CDR2 YSLEER. The CDR3 covers 11 residues. The ends were cut back, 6 bases at V and 6 bases at J, with 9 bases in the middle. The CDR3 DNA reads TGCGCCAGCAGTTCGGGGGTCGAGCAGTACTTC. It translates to CASSSGVEQYF.

The chain has TRBV10-1 and TRBJ2-2; D is perhaps TRBD1 (5 bases). V shed 3 bases and J shed 3 bases, with 5 bases lying between them. The CDR3 has 13 residues. The germline gives CDR1 WNHNN, CDR2 SYGVQD (reference sequence). CDR3 protein: CASSDRDTGELFF. As DNA, the CDR3 is TGCGCCAGCAGTGACAGGGACACCGGGGAGCTGTTTTTT.

This clone was found once. The V call is TRBV5-1, the J call TRBJ1-3; the match to TRBD1 covers 7 bases. The CDR3 extends over 15 amino acids. The trim removed 7 bases at V and 0 bases at J, leaving 7 bases unmatched. Germline V CDR1 and CDR2: SGHRS, YFSETQ. CDR3 in amino acids: CASAPGDSSGNTIYF. CDR3 bases: TGCGCCAGCGCCCCCGGGGACAGCTCTGGAAACACCATATATTTT.

The V and J genes are TRBV24-1 and TRBJ2-7; D gene uncertain. V lost 10 bases to trimming and J lost 4 bases, with 10 bases between them. Germline V gene lookup returns CDR1 KGHDR and CDR2 SFDVKD. The CDR3 sequence is 11 residues long. In DNA, the CDR3 is TGTGCCACGGCCAAAGGATACGAGCAGTACTTC. Translated: CATAKGYEQYF.

The genes are TRBV19 and TRBJ2-7, with no clear D. In germline, CDR1 is LNHDA, CDR2 SQIVND (reference sequence). The CDR3 sequence is 14 residues long. Trimming took 3 bases from V and 0 from J, leaving 9 bases between them. The CDR3: CASSMGGSSYEQYF. CDR3 in DNA: TGTGCCAGTAGTATGGGCGGTAGCTCCTACGAGCAGTACTTC.

The V and J genes are TRBV12-5 and TRBJ1-5; D remains ambiguous. Trimming shortened V by 1 base and J by 2 bases, and 6 bases separated the two germline ends. CDR3 length: 14 amino acids. Germline V gives CDR1 LGHNT, CDR2 FRNRAP. This chain's CDR3 is CASGLGRGNQPQHF. CDR3 bases: TGTGCTAGTGGTTTGGGACGCGGCAATCAGCCCCAGCATTTT.

The rearrangement joins TRBV4-1 to TRBJ2-3, with D perhaps matching TRBD2 (5 bases). The CDR3 covers 19 residues. Trimming took off 0 bases at V and 3 bases at J, with 22 bases between the two ends. Germline V CDR1 and CDR2: MGHRA, YSYEKL. CDR3 nucleotides: TGCGCCAGCAGCCAAGAGTACGCGGGCACCGGAGAACTAACAGATACGCAGTATTTT. It specifies CASSQEYAGTGELTDTQYF.